These T cell receptor beta chains were read from a single sample in a study of radiotherapy plus CTLA-4 blockade in lung cancer. TCRdb's table, derived via immunoSEQ multiplex PCR, lists solely in-frame clones and lacks some. The repertoire holds about 53,000 clones, with about 83% as singletons. This sample comprised peripheral blood, obtained from a patient treated with radiotherapy plus ipilimumab. These receptors were collected from a human donor with non-small cell lung cancer whose response to radiotherapy plus ipilimumab could not be evaluated. Both conserved end residues are part of each CDR3. A D gene is named only where the DNA matches it firmly. Where a row states a size, it is once, few, many or the class of an expanded clone; other rows omit it.

cdr3_aa cdr3_nt j_call d_call v_call clone_size
CASSIGALAGPYEQYF TGCGCCAGCAGCATTGGGGCGCTAGCGGGGCCGTACGAGCAGTACTTC TRBJ2-7 TRBD2 TRBV5-1 NA
CASSGGLAISNEQFF TGTGCCAGCAGCGGTGGACTAGCGATTTCTAATGAGCAGTTCTTC TRBJ2-1 TRBD2 TRBV9 NA
CASSRGLAGRNEQFF TGTGCCAGCAGTCGGGGACTAGCGGGACGAAATGAGCAGTTCTTC TRBJ2-1 TRBD2 TRBV6-5 NA
CASRSGTGPYQPQHF TGTGCCAGCAGGTCCGGGACAGGGCCGTATCAGCCCCAGCATTTT TRBJ1-5 TRBD1 TRBV6-6 NA
CASSRDRGRLEQFF TGTGCCAGCAGTCGGGACAGGGGGCGCCTTGAGCAGTTCTTC TRBJ2-1 TRBD1 TRBV2 NA
CAWKGGGFNEKLFF TGTGCCTGGAAGGGAGGAGGATTTAATGAAAAACTGTTTTTT TRBJ1-4 NA TRBV30 NA
CASSLGDRGTDTQYF TGCGCCAGCAGCTTGGGGGACAGGGGGACAGATACGCAGTATTTT TRBJ2-3 TRBD1 TRBV5-1 NA
CASSLGGTGAHEQYF TGTGCCAGCAGCTTAGGAGGGACAGGGGCCCACGAGCAGTACTTC TRBJ2-7 TRBD1 TRBV11-2 NA
CASSPDRNQPQHF TGTGCCAGCTCACCGGACAGAAATCAGCCCCAGCATTTT TRBJ1-5 NA TRBV18 NA
CASSQELPGGVANYGYTF TGCGCCAGCAGCCAAGAGTTACCAGGAGGTGTAGCTAACTATGGCTACACCTTC TRBJ1-2 NA TRBV4-1 NA
CASSEKGGGANEKLFF TGTGCCAGCAGTGAAAAAGGGGGGGGCGCTAATGAAAAACTGTTTTTT TRBJ1-4 NA TRBV6-1 once
CASSTSKAGGPYEQYF TGTGCCAGCAGTACCTCTAAAGCGGGAGGGCCCTACGAGCAGTACTTC TRBJ2-7 TRBD2 TRBV28 NA
CASSSTGTGGSGYTF TGTGCCAGCAGTTCCACCGGGACAGGGGGTAGCGGCTACACCTTC TRBJ1-2 TRBD1 TRBV28 NA
CASRRDRRAGYTF TGTGCCAGTAGAAGGGACAGGAGAGCTGGCTACACCTTC TRBJ1-2 TRBD1 TRBV19 NA
CASSTPGPLVSGRPGELFF TGTGCCAGCAGCACCCCCGGACCGTTGGTTAGCGGGAGGCCCGGGGAGCTGTTTTTT TRBJ2-2 TRBD2 TRBV7-9 once
CASSQEDRSKNIQYF TGCGCCAGCAGCCAAGAAGACAGGTCCAAAAACATTCAGTACTTC TRBJ2-4 NA TRBV4-3 NA
CAIRGLADTQYF TGTGCCATCCGGGGATTGGCAGATACGCAGTATTTT TRBJ2-3 NA TRBV10-3 NA
CASSLENIQYF TGTGCCAGCAGTCTTGAAAACATTCAGTACTTC TRBJ2-4 NA TRBV6-6 NA
CASSLGLAGVGGELFF TGTGCCAGCAGCCTCGGACTAGCCGGAGTTGGCGGGGAGCTGTTTTTT TRBJ2-2 TRBD2 TRBV14 NA
CASSSPWTGNQPQHF TGTGCCAGCAGCAGTCCATGGACAGGCAATCAGCCCCAGCATTTT TRBJ1-5 NA TRBV6-1 NA
CASSEGLAEQFF TGTGCCAGCAGCGAAGGACTAGCGGAGCAGTTCTTC TRBJ2-1 NA TRBV21-1 NA
CASSLGVGRTEAFF TGTGCCAGCAGCTTAGGGGTCGGGAGGACTGAAGCTTTCTTT TRBJ1-1 NA TRBV7-2 NA
CASNLQEEYNEQFF TGTGCCAGCAACCTGCAGGAGGAATACAATGAGCAGTTCTTC TRBJ2-1 NA TRBV6-6 NA
CASSQDRARGTEAFF TGTGCCAGCAGCCAAGATAGGGCCAGGGGTACTGAAGCTTTCTTT TRBJ1-1 NA TRBV4-2 NA
CASSQSSAQETQYF TGTGCCAGCAGCCAATCTAGCGCACAAGAGACCCAGTACTTC TRBJ2-5 NA TRBV4-2 NA
CASSALAGFTDTQYF TGTGCCAGCAGCGCCCTAGCGGGGTTCACAGATACGCAGTATTTT TRBJ2-3 TRBD2 TRBV7-3 NA
CASSLWYATGGSSLHEQYF TGTGCCAGCAGTTTATGGTACGCGACAGGGGGCAGTTCTTTACACGAGCAGTACTTC TRBJ2-7 TRBD1 TRBV27 NA
CASSPPSGSSGRRESEQYF TGCGCCAGCAGCCCACCCTCGGGTAGTAGCGGGAGGAGAGAATCCGAGCAGTACTTC TRBJ2-7 TRBD2 TRBV4-1 once
CASSAENTEAFF TGCGCCAGCAGTGCAGAGAACACTGAAGCTTTCTTT TRBJ1-1 NA TRBV23-1 NA
CASRRTSGSGETQYF TGTGCCAGCAGGCGGACTAGCGGGAGCGGGGAGACCCAGTACTTC TRBJ2-5 TRBD2 TRBV28 few
CASRGVAGVDEQFF TGTGCCAGCAGGGGGGTAGCGGGAGTGGATGAGCAGTTCTTC TRBJ2-1 TRBD2 TRBV6-4 NA
CASRLDRGQGGYTF TGTGCCAGCAGACTGGACAGGGGACAGGGGGGCTACACCTTC TRBJ1-2 TRBD1 TRBV28 medium-sized
CASSGGQGGFLNTEAFF TGTGCCAGCAGCGGCGGACAGGGGGGATTTTTGAACACTGAAGCTTTCTTT TRBJ1-1 TRBD1 TRBV9 NA
CASSRLRIRRAGQETQYF TGTGCCAGCAGTAGGCTGAGGATCAGGAGGGCGGGGCAAGAGACCCAGTACTTC TRBJ2-5 NA TRBV28 NA
CASTQAGSYEQYF TGTGCCAGCACCCAAGCGGGAAGCTACGAGCAGTACTTC TRBJ2-7 TRBD2 TRBV6-5 NA
CASSLWGQTSYEQYF TGTGCCAGCAGCTTATGGGGACAGACGTCCTACGAGCAGTACTTC TRBJ2-7 TRBD1 TRBV7-2 NA
CASSPQPGQGPVNQPQHF TGTGCCAGCAGTCCACAACCGGGACAGGGGCCCGTCAATCAGCCCCAGCATTTT TRBJ1-5 TRBD1 TRBV28 few
CASSQKTGESSGANVLTF TGCGCCAGCAGCCAAAAGACAGGAGAGAGCTCTGGGGCCAACGTCCTGACTTTC TRBJ2-6 NA TRBV5-1 NA
CASSTGTSYTDTQYF TGCGCCAGCAGCACGGGGACTAGCTACACAGATACGCAGTATTTT TRBJ2-3 TRBD2 TRBV5-1 once
CASSQQGTSGSYEQYF TGCGCCAGCAGCCAACAGGGGACTAGCGGTTCCTACGAGCAGTACTTC TRBJ2-7 TRBD2 TRBV4-3 once
CASSWTGTGNNADGYTF TGCGCCAGCAGCTGGACCGGGACAGGGAACAATGCCGACGGCTACACCTTC TRBJ1-2 TRBD1 TRBV5-1 NA
CASSIRDRGYYEQYF TGTGCCAGCAGCATCCGGGACAGGGGATACTACGAGCAGTACTTC TRBJ2-7 TRBD1 TRBV13 NA
CASSLVGGGDTQYF TGTGCCAGCAGCTTAGTAGGGGGCGGGGATACGCAGTATTTT TRBJ2-3 TRBD1 TRBV7-2 NA
CASSLLTGSSLSPLHF TGTGCCAGCAGCTTACTTACAGGGTCCTCTCTCTCGCCCCTCCACTTT TRBJ1-6 NA TRBV27 NA
CASSPAGTYEQYF TGTGCCAGCAGCCCAGCGGGGACCTACGAGCAGTACTTC TRBJ2-7 TRBD2 TRBV5-4 NA
CASSLTGAYEQYF TGCGCCAGCAGCCTGACAGGGGCCTACGAGCAGTACTTC TRBJ2-7 TRBD1 TRBV4-1 NA
CASSFGGLDEQFF TGTGCCAGCAGCTTCGGCGGTTTGGATGAGCAGTTCTTC TRBJ2-1 NA TRBV7-3 NA
CASSLRGGAEAFF TGTGCCAGCAGCTTACGAGGGGGGGCTGAAGCTTTCTTT TRBJ1-1 NA TRBV7-9 NA
CASSTTGRSYEQYF TGTGCCAGCAGTACTACAGGCAGATCCTACGAGCAGTACTTC TRBJ2-7 NA TRBV27 NA
CASSQDLGQGMRAFF TGCGCCAGCAGCCAAGATCTAGGCCAGGGGATGCGGGCTTTCTTT TRBJ1-1 NA TRBV4-3 NA
CASSQDSSGGSEKLFF TGCGCCAGCAGCCAAGATTCGTCAGGGGGTAGCGAAAAACTGTTTTTT TRBJ1-4 TRBD1 TRBV4-1 NA
CASSRGLAGMPNTGELFF TGTGCCAGCAGCAGAGGACTAGCGGGAATGCCTAACACCGGGGAGCTGTTTTTT TRBJ2-2 TRBD2 TRBV5-4 NA
CAWSDRGTEAFF TGTGCCTGGAGTGATAGAGGGACTGAAGCTTTCTTT TRBJ1-1 NA TRBV30 NA
CASSVDPTGQQPQHF TGTGCCAGCAGCGTAGACCCTACAGGGCAGCAGCCCCAGCATTTT TRBJ1-5 NA TRBV9 NA
CASGGQGTNEKLFF TGTGCCAGCGGGGGACAGGGGACTAATGAAAAACTGTTTTTT TRBJ1-4 TRBD1 TRBV6-5 once
CASRRSGANVLTF TGTGCCAGCAGGAGATCTGGGGCCAACGTCCTGACTTTC TRBJ2-6 NA TRBV6-5 NA